A selection of T cell receptor beta chains follows, all from one sample in a study of blood T cell repertoires in COVID-19. Assay: immunoSEQ multiplex PCR; the TCRdb copy retains only in-frame clones and omits some. Among about 150,000 clones listed, around 89% were seen once. The sequenced material came from peripheral blood. These receptors all stem from a man between 18 and 35 years old with COVID-19, enrolled during active disease. Each CDR3 is given with its conserved first and last residue. The D gene is left open where the match is weak. Rows give clone size only sometimes, using once, few, many, or a class for an expanded clone.

V	D	size	J	CDR3	DNA
TRBV6-2/TRBV6-3	-	-	TRBJ2-2	CASSYRPWGDGELFF	TGTGCCAGCAGTTACCGTCCTTGGGGGGACGGGGAGCTGTTTTTT
TRBV7-3	TRBD1	-	TRBJ2-2	CASSFTPGQGVRELFF	TGTGCCAGCAGCTTCACACCGGGACAGGGGGTGAGGGAGCTGTTTTTT
TRBV2	TRBD1	-	TRBJ2-4	CASSEKDRGRNIQYF	TGTGCCAGCAGTGAGAAAGACAGGGGTAGGAACATTCAGTACTTC
TRBV27	-	once	TRBJ2-5	CASSPLQETQYF	TGTGCCAGCAGCCCTCTCCAAGAGACCCAGTACTTC
TRBV7-8	-	-	TRBJ2-7	CASSLGGSLYEQYF	TGTGCCAGCAGCTTAGGTGGCTCGCTCTACGAGCAGTACTTC
TRBV5-1	TRBD1	-	TRBJ2-5	CASSSGTGYLETQYF	TGCGCCAGCAGCTCCGGGACAGGGTATCTGGAGACCCAGTACTTC
TRBV7-3	-	-	TRBJ2-7	CASSFRRPYEQYF	TGTGCCAGCAGCTTCCGGAGGCCCTACGAGCAGTACTTC
TRBV3-1/TRBV3-2	TRBD2	-	TRBJ2-2	CATGGIGELFF	TGTGCCACCGGGGGGATCGGGGAGCTGTTTTTT
TRBV7-9	TRBD1	-	TRBJ1-2	CASSLFPNPGTGVIYGYTF	TGTGCCAGCAGCTTATTCCCTAATCCCGGGACAGGGGTTATCTATGGCTACACCTTC
TRBV28	TRBD1	-	TRBJ1-2	CASSLQGGHHGYTF	TGTGCCAGCAGTTTACAGGGGGGCCACCATGGCTACACCTTC
TRBV24-1	-	-	TRBJ2-5	CATSDWRTETQYF	TGTGCCACCAGTGATTGGAGGACAGAGACCCAGTACTTC
TRBV12-3/TRBV12-4	TRBD1	-	TRBJ2-7	CASSKTGVLEQYF	TGTGCCAGCAGCAAGACAGGGGTACTCGAGCAGTACTTC
TRBV27	TRBD1	once	TRBJ2-5	CASSFDGTGDWETQYF	TGTGCCAGCAGTTTTGACGGGACAGGGGATTGGGAGACCCAGTACTTC
TRBV27	-	-	TRBJ2-3	CASSLGLALDTQYF	TGTGCCAGCAGTTTAGGGCTAGCGTTGGATACGCAGTATTTT
TRBV6-6	-	once	TRBJ1-2	CASSYSDGDSTYGYTF	TGTGCCAGCAGTTACTCGGACGGGGATTCTACCTATGGCTACACCTTC
TRBV6-5	-	-	TRBJ2-1	CASSPQAGRGQFF	TGTGCCAGCAGTCCCCAGGCGGGCCGGGGGCAGTTCTTC
TRBV9	-	-	TRBJ1-1	CASSVGGRGEAFF	TGTGCCAGCAGCGTAGGGGGCAGAGGAGAAGCTTTCTTT
TRBV11-1	-	-	TRBJ2-7	CASSQGGAYEQYF	TGTGCCAGCAGCCAAGGGGGGGCCTACGAGCAGTACTTC
TRBV27	-	-	TRBJ1-5	CASSSGWGDQPQHF	TGTGCCAGCAGTTCGGGGTGGGGGGATCAGCCCCAGCATTTT
TRBV6-5	-	-	TRBJ1-5	CASSYAGVAGQPQHF	TGTGCCAGCAGTTACGCAGGGGTGGCCGGTCAGCCCCAGCATTTT
TRBV28	-	few	TRBJ1-3	CASLGPGEAGNTIYF	TGTGCCAGTCTCGGCCCGGGGGAGGCTGGAAACACCATATATTTT
TRBV11-2	TRBD1	-	TRBJ2-7	CASSMGQGLYEQYF	TGTGCCAGCAGCATGGGACAGGGGCTCTACGAGCAGTACTTC
TRBV10-3	-	-	TRBJ1-6	CAIKRGSSYNSPLHF	TGTGCCATTAAGAGGGGGAGCTCCTATAATTCACCCCTCCACTTT
TRBV9	-	few	TRBJ2-2	CASSALYTGELFF	TGTGCCAGCAGCGCCCTCTACACCGGGGAGCTGTTTTTT
TRBV4-3	-	-	TRBJ2-6	CASSPSPGSGANVLTF	TGCGCCAGCAGCCCCTCCCCGGGCTCTGGGGCCAACGTCCTGACTTTC
TRBV5-1	-	-	TRBJ1-6	CASSLRTVNSPLHF	TGCGCCAGCAGCTTGAGGACAGTTAATTCACCCCTCCACTTT
TRBV4-3	-	-	TRBJ1-2	CASSQDQGIQYGYTF	TGCGCCAGCAGCCAAGATCAGGGGATCCAGTATGGCTACACCTTC
TRBV5-5	TRBD2	-	TRBJ2-7	CASSFGLAEGYEQYF	TGTGCCAGCAGTTTCGGACTAGCGGAGGGGTACGAGCAGTACTTC
TRBV6-5	TRBD2	-	TRBJ2-7	CASRPGLATYEQYF	TGTGCCAGCAGACCGGGACTAGCGACATACGAGCAGTACTTC